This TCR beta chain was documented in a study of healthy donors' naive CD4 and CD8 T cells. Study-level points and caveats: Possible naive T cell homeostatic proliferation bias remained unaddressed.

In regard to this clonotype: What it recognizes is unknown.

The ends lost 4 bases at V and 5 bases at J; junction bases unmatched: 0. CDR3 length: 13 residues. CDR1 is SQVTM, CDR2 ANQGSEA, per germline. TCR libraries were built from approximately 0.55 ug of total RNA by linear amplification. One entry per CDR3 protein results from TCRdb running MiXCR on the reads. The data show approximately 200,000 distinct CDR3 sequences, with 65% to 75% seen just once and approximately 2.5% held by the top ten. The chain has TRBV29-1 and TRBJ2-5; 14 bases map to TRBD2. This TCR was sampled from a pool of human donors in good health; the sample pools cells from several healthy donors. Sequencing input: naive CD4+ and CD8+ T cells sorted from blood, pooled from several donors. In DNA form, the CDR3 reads TGCAGCGTTGGGACTAGCGGGAGGGAGACCCAGTACTTC. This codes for CSVGTSGRETQYF.